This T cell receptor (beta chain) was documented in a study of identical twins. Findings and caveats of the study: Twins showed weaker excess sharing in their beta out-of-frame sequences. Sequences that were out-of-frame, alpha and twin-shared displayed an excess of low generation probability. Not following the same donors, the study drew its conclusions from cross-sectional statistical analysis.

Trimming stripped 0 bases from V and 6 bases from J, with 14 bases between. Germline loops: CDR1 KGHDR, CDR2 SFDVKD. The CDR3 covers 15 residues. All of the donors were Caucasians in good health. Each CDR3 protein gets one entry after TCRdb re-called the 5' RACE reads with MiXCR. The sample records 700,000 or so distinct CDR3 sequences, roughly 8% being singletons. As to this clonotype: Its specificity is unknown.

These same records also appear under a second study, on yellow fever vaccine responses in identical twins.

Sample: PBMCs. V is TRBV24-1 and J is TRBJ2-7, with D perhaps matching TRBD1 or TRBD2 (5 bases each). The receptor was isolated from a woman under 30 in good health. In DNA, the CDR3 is TGTGCCACCAGTGATTTGAGGTCCGGGGCCGGCGAGCAGTACTTC. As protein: CATSDLRSGAGEQYF.